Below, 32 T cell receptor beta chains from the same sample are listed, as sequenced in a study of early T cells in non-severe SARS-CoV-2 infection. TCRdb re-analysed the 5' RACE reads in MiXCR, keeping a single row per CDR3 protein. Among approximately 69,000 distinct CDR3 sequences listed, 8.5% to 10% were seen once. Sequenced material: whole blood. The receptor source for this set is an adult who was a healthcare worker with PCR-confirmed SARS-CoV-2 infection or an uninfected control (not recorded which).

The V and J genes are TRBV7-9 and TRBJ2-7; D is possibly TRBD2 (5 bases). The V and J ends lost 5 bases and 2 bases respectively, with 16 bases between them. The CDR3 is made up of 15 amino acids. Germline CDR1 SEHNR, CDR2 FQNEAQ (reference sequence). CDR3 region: CASSLPIGGTYEQYF. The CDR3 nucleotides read TGTGCCAGCAGCCTACCAATAGGAGGTACCTACGAGCAGTACTTC. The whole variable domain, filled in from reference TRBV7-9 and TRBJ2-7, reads DTGVSQNPRHKITKRGQNVTFRCDPISEHNRLYWYRQTLGQGPEFLTYFQNEAQLEKSRLLSDRFSAERPKGSFSTLEIQRTEQGDSAMYLCASSLPIGGTYEQYFGPGTRLTVT.

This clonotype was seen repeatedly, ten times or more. CDR3 region: CASTLQDTQYF. CDR3 in DNA: TGTGCCAGCACCCTCCAAGATACGCAGTATTTT. This sequence joins TRBV12-3 or TRBV12-4 and TRBJ2-3; D gene uncertain. V was clipped by 7 bases and J by 5 bases, with 7 bases between them. CDR3 size: 11 residues.

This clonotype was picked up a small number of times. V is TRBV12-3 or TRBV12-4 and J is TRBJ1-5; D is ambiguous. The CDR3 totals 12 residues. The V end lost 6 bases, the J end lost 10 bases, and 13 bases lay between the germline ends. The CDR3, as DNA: TGTGCCAGCAGCACTCGTCAGGTTCCCCAGCATTTT. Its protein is CASSTRQVPQHF.

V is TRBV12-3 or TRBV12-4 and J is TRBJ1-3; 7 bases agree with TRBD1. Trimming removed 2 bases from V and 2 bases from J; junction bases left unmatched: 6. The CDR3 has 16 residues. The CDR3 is CASSLKTGTAGNTIYF. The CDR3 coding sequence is TGTGCCAGCAGTTTAAAAACCGGGACAGCTGGAAACACCATATATTTT.

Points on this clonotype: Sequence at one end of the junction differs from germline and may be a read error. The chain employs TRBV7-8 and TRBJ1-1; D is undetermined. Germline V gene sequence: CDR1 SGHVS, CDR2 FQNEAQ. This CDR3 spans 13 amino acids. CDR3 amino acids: CASSLATHTEAFF. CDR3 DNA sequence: TGTGCCAGCAGCCTAGCCACGCACACTGAAGCTTTCTTT.

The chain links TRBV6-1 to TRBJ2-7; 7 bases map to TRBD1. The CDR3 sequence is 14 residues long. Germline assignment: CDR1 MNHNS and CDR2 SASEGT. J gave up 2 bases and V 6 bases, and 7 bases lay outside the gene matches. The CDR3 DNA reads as TGTGCCAGCAGGGGGGACAGACCTCCCTACGAGCAGTACTTC. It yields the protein CASRGDRPPYEQYF.

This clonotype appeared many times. CDR3 protein: CASSHPDRINTEAFF. As DNA, the CDR3 is TGCGCCAGCAGCCATCCGGACAGGATCAACACTGAAGCTTTCTTT. The V call is TRBV4-1, the J call TRBJ1-1; 7 nucleotides agree with TRBD1. This CDR3 is built from 15 residues. The V gene's germline CDR1 is MGHRA and CDR2 YSYEKL. V was clipped by 3 bases and J by 2 bases; unmatched bases: 6.

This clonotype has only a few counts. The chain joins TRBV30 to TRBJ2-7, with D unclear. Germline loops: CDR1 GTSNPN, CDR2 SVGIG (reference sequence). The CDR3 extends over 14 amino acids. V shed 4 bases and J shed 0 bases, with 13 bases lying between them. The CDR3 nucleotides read TGTGCCTGGACTGAACATGATAGCTCCTACGAGCAGTACTTC. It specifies CAWTEHDSSYEQYF.

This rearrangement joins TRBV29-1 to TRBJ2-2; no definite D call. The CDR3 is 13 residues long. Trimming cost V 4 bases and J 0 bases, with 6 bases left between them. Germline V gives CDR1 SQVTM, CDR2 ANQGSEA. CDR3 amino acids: CSVALANTGELFF. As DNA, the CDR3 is TGCAGCGTTGCTCTCGCGAACACCGGGGAGCTGTTTTTT.

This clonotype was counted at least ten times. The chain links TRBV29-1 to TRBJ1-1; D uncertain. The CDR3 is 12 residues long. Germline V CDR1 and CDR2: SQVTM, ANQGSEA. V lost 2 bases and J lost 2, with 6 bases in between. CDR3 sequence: CSVERANTEAFF. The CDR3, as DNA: TGCAGCGTTGAAAGGGCTAACACTGAAGCTTTCTTT.

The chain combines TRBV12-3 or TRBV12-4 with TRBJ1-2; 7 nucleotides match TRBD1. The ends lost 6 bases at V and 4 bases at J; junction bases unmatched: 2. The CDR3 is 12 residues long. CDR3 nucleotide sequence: TGTGCCAGCAGCTCAGGGGGCTATGGCTACACCTTC. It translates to CASSSGGYGYTF.

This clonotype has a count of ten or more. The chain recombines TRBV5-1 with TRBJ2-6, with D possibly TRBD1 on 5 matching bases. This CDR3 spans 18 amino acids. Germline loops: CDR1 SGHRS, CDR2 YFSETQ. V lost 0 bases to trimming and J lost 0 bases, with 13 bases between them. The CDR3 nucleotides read TGCGCCAGCAGCTTGGCCAAAGGGCAGGGCTCTGGGGCCAACGTCCTGACTTTC. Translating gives CASSLAKGQGSGANVLTF.

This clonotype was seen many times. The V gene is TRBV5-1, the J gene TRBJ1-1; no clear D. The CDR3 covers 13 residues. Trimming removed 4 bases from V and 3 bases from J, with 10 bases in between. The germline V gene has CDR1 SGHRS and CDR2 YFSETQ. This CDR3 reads CASSVISDTEAFF. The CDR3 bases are TGCGCCAGCAGCGTGATTTCGGACACTGAAGCTTTCTTT.

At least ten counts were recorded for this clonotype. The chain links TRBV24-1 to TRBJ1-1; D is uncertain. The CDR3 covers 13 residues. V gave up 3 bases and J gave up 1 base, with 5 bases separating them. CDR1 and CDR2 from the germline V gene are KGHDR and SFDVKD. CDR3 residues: CATSDGPNTEAFF. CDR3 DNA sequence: TGTGCCACCAGTGATGGCCCGAACACTGAAGCTTTCTTT.

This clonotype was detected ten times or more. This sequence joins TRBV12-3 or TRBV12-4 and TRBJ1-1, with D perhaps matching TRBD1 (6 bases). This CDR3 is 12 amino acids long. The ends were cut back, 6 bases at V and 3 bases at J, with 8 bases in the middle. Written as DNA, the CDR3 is TGTGCCAGCAGCACAGGGTACACTGAAGCTTTCTTT. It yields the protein CASSTGYTEAFF.

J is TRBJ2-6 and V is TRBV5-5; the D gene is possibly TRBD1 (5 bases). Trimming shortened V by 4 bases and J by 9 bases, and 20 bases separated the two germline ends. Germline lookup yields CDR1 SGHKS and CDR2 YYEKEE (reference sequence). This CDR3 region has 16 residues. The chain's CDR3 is CASSGATGTRINVLTF. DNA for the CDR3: TGTGCCAGCAGCGGTGCTACAGGCACGAGAATCAACGTCCTGACTTTC.

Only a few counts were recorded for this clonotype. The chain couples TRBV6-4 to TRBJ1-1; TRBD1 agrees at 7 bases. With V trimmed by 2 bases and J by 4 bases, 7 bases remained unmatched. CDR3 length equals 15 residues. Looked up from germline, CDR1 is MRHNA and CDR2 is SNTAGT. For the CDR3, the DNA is TGTGCCAGCAGTGACGGGACAGTTGGCATCACTGAAGCTTTCTTT. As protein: CASSDGTVGITEAFF.

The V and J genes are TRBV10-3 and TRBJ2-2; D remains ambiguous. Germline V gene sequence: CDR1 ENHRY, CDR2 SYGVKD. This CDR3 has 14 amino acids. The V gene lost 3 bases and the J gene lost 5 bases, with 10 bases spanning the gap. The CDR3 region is CAISDQIETGELFF. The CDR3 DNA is TGTGCCATCAGTGACCAGATTGAGACCGGGGAGCTGTTTTTT.

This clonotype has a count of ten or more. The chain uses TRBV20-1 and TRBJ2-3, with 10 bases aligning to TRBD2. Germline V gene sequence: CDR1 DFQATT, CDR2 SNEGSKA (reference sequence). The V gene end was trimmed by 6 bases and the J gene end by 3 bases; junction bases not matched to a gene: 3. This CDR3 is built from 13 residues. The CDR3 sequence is CSAAAGGTDTQYF. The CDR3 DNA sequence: TGCAGTGCCGCAGCGGGGGGGACAGATACGCAGTATTTT.

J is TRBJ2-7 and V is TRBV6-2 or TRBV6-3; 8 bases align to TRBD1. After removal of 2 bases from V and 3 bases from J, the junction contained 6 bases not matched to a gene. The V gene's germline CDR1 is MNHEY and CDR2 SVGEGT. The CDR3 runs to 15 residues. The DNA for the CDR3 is TGTGCCAGCAGTTACCCCGGGACAGGAGTCTACGAGCAGTACTTC. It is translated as CASSYPGTGVYEQYF.

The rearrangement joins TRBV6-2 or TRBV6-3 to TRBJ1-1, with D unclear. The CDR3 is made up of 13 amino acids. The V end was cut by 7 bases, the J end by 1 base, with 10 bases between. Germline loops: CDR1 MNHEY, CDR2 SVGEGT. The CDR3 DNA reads TGTGCCAGCAACTTAGGAGCGAACACTGAAGCTTTCTTT. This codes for CASNLGANTEAFF.

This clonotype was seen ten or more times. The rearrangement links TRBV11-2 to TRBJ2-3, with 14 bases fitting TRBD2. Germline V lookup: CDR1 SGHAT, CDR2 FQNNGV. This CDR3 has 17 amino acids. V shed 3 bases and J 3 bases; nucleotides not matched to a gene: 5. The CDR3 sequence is CASSFGTSGSKTDTQYF. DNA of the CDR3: TGTGCCAGCAGCTTTGGGACTAGCGGGAGTAAAACAGATACGCAGTATTTT. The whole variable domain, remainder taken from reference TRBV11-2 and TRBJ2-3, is EAGVAQSPRYKIIEKRQSVAFWCNPISGHATLYWYQQILGQGPKLLIQFQNNGVVDDSQLPKDRFSAERLKGVDSTLKIQPAKLEDSAVYLCASSFGTSGSKTDTQYFGPGTRLTVL.

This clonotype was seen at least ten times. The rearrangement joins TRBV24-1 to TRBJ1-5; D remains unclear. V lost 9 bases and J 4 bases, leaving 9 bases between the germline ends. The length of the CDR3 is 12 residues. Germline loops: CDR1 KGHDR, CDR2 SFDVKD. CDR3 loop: CATGLGNQPQHF. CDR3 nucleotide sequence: TGTGCCACCGGGTTGGGGAATCAGCCCCAGCATTTT.

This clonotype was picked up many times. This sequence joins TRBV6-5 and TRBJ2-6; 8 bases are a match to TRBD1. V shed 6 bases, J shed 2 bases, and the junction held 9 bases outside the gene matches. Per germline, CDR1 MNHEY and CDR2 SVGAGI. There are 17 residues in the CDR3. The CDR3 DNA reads TGTGCCAGCAGCCCACGGACAGGGCTGACTGGGGCCAACGTCCTGACTTTC. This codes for CASSPRTGLTGANVLTF.

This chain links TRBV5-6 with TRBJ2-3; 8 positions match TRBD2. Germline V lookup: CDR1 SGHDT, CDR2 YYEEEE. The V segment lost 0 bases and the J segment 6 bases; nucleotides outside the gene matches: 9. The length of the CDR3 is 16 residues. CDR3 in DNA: TGTGCCAGCAGCTTGGCCGTACTAGCGGTTCGGGATACGCAGTATTTT. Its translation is CASSLAVLAVRDTQYF.

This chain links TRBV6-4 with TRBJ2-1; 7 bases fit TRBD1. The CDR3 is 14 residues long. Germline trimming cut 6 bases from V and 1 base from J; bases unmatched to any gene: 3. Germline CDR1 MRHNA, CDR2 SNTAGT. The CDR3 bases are TGTGCCAGCAGCCGACAGGGATCCTACAATGAGCAGTTCTTC. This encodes CASSRQGSYNEQFF.

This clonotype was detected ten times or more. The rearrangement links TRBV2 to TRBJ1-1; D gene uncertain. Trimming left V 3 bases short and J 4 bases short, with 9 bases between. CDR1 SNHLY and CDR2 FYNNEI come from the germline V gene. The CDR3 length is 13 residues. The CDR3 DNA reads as TGTGCCAGCAGTGAGGATTCGGGCACTGAAGCTTTCTTT. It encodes CASSEDSGTEAFF.

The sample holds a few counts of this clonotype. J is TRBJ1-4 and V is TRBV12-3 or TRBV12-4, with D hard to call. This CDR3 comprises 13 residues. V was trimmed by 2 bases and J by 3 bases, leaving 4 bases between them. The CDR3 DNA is TGTGCCAGCAGTTTAAAGGCTAATGAAAAACTGTTTTTT. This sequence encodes CASSLKANEKLFF.

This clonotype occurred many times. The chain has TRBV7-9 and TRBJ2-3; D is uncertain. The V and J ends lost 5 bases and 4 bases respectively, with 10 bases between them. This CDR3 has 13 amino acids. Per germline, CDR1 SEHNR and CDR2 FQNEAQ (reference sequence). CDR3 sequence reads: CASSPRGPDTQYF. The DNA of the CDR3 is TGTGCCAGCAGCCCTCGAGGCCCAGATACGCAGTATTTT.

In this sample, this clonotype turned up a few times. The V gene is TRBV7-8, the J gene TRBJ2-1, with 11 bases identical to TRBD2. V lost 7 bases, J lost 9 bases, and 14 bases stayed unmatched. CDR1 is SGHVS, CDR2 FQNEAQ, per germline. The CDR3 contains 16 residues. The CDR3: CASNLNSGRAESEQFF. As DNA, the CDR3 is TGTGCCAGCAACCTTAATAGCGGGAGGGCCGAGAGTGAGCAGTTCTTC.

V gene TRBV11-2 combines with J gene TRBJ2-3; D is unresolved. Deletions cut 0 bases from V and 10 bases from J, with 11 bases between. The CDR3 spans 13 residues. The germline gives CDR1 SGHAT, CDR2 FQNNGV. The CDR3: CASSLDSTFAQYF. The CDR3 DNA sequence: TGTGCCAGCAGCTTAGATAGCACCTTCGCGCAGTATTTT.

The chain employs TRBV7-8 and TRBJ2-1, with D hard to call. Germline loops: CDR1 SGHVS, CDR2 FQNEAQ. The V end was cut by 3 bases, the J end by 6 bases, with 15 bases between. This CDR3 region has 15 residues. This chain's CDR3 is CASSFPEKSGNEQFF. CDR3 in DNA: TGTGCCAGCAGCTTTCCGGAAAAATCAGGCAATGAGCAGTTCTTC.